This TCR beta chain came from a study of cytomegalovirus exposure and HLA in healthy donors. Study-level results: Earlier analysis yielded a pattern in which most TCR beta V segments were productive about 90% or about 30% of the time. Using the classifier, cytomegalovirus status was reportedly diagnosed with high specificity and sensitivity.

The PCR had 60 Vbeta and 13 Jbeta primers. TCRdb's copy holds only in-frame clones and misses some; the assay was immunoSEQ multiplex PCR. The sample holds 180,000 or so clones, approximately 86% seen once. Note on this clone: Its antigen is still unknown.

This CDR3 region has 13 residues. The ends lost 2 bases at V and 4 bases at J; junction bases unmatched: 2. Germline loops: CDR1 SQVTM, CDR2 ANQGSEA. The material sequenced was PBMCs. The source is a woman in her 30s in good health and CMV-seronegative. The V and J genes are TRBV29-1 and TRBJ2-1, with 7 bases identical to TRBD2. CDR3 amino acids: CSVELADYNEQFF. The DNA for the CDR3 is TGCAGCGTTGAACTAGCGGATTACAATGAGCAGTTCTTC.